Listed below are T cell receptor beta chains from one sample, sequenced in a study of T cells after yellow fever vaccination. TCRdb used MiXCR to reprocess the 5' RACE reads, holding one entry per CDR3 protein. The repertoire has 350,000 to 550,000 distinct CDR3 sequences, approximately 19% of them found once; the top ten carry 18%. The source was PBMCs, collected before the yellow fever booster vaccination. The source is a man aged 18 to 29 who received the YFV17D yellow fever vaccine. CDR3s leave out the opening cysteine and the closing phenylalanine or tryptophan.

cdr3_aa cdr3_length v_call
SVLVASGRADTQY 13 TRBV20-1
SAMRTSGGGPGTDTQY 16 TRBV20-1
SARVGGALGEETQY 14 TRBV20-1
ASAESPGQGEAF 12 TRBV6-6
ASSLGTNTGELF 12 TRBV5-1
ATSTGTSRLDTQY 13 TRBV15
ASSQLPGGTSKNIQY 15 TRBV4-1
ASSLSQGREKLF 12 TRBV5-1
ASSLGRLGVTDTQY 14 TRBV7-8
ASSLGRFQPQH 11 TRBV7-2
SARQGDSYEQY 11 TRBV29-1
ASSFGQGRTGYT 12 TRBV5-5
SADSSTDTQY 10 TRBV29-1
ASSFRSTHEKLF 12 TRBV27
ASSLEAGWGLSGEQF 15 TRBV7-2
ASSLAEETQY 10 TRBV7-2
ASRSPSSGTGELF 13 TRBV28
ASSPLVPFLRTSSVETQY 18 TRBV4-1
ASSHVPPASTALHF 14 TRBV18
ASSLDVGFGLGYT 13 TRBV5-1
ATSGRRGLGQSQH 13 TRBV15
SALPGGYSGELF 12 TRBV20-1
ASSPVGWAVGSTEAF 15 TRBV7-9
ASSQDSSPTDTQY 13 TRBV4-3
ASSYLRGDSYNEQF 14 TRBV6-2/TRBV6-3
ASRADGGQGSRETQY 15 TRBV5-1